The sequence of this T cell receptor (beta chain) was determined in a study of CD4+ T cells in melanoma. In regard to this clone: Its specificity is unknown.

Assay: immunoSEQ multiplex PCR; the TCRdb copy retains only in-frame clones and omits some. The sample consists of a few thousand clones, over 65% of them appearing once. Study-level results: CD8+ T cell, macrophage and B cell function reportedly correlated with neoantigen-specific CD4+ T cells. In melanoma, neoantigen-specific CD4+ T cells reportedly differed in differentiation state.

This CDR3 comprises 17 residues. The specimen was cells from a culture (not recorded whether cultured in vitro). The receptor's source is a human donor with melanoma. The V and J genes are TRBV12-1 and TRBJ1-1; the D call of TRBD1 is as the table states it, not checked on the DNA. TRBV12-1 is a listed pseudogene. The CDR3 here is CASSTSGGVHLNTEAFF. CDR3 coding DNA: TGTGCCAGCAGCACCTCAGGGGGCGTCCACCTGAACACTGAAGCTTTCTTT.